The rows below give T cell receptor beta chains drawn from one sample of a study of blood T cell repertoires in COVID-19. This table comes from immunoSEQ multiplex PCR, and its TCRdb copy is limited to in-frame clones, with some not included. The data hold under 200,000 clones, with around 88% observed a single time. Sequencing was carried out using PBMCs or T cells enriched from blood (not recorded which). Every receptor here comes from a man aged 35 to 55 with acute COVID-19. The CDR3 runs from the conserved cysteine through the conserved F or W. A D gene is named only where the DNA matches it firmly. Part of the rows lack a size; the others show once, few, many or a class for expanded clones.

V gene	clone size	D gene	J gene	CDR3 protein	CDR3 DNA
TRBV6-5	-	-	TRBJ1-5	CASRQKGGNQPQHF	TGTGCCAGCAGACAAAAAGGAGGCAATCAGCCCCAGCATTTT
TRBV7-8	-	-	TRBJ1-5	CASSLNRVQPQHF	TGTGCCAGCAGCTTAAATCGGGTACAGCCCCAGCATTTT
TRBV28	-	-	TRBJ2-3	CASRPDTDTQYF	TGTGCCAGCAGACCAGATACAGATACGCAGTATTTT
TRBV5-1	-	TRBD1	TRBJ2-1	CASSPGQVGNEQFF	TGCGCCAGCAGCCCGGGACAGGTGGGGAATGAGCAGTTCTTC
TRBV4-1	-	TRBD1	TRBJ1-2	CASRLDRGQTYGYTF	TGCGCCAGCAGGCTCGACAGGGGCCAAACCTATGGCTACACCTTC
TRBV7-9	few	-	TRBJ1-6	CASSLGGASYNSPLHF	TGTGCCAGCAGCTTAGGTGGGGCCTCCTATAATTCACCCCTCCACTTT
TRBV28	-	-	TRBJ1-1	CASSLKVYSEAFF	TGTGCCAGCAGCCTCAAAGTCTACTCTGAAGCTTTCTTT
TRBV24-1	-	TRBD1	TRBJ2-3	CATGTGKSTDTQYF	TGTGCCACCGGGACAGGGAAATCCACAGATACGCAGTATTTT
TRBV29-1	-	-	TRBJ2-2	CSARQTINTGELFF	TGCAGCGCTCGTCAAACAATTAACACCGGGGAGCTGTTTTTT
TRBV4-3	-	TRBD1	TRBJ2-2	CASSQGGPGQGPGELFF	TGCGCCAGCAGCCAAGGAGGTCCGGGACAGGGTCCCGGGGAGCTGTTTTTT
TRBV7-2	-	TRBD2	TRBJ2-3	CASSLVGGSSTDTQYF	TGTGCCAGCAGCTTAGTGGGAGGGAGTAGCACAGATACGCAGTATTTT
TRBV28	-	TRBD1	TRBJ1-5	CASRTGTDQPQHF	TGTGCCAGCAGGACTGGGACAGATCAGCCCCAGCATTTT
TRBV11-3	-	-	TRBJ2-1	CASSSGGLWGNEQFF	TGTGCCAGCAGCTCCGGGGGACTTTGGGGCAATGAGCAGTTCTTC
TRBV5-1	few	-	TRBJ2-5	CASSLRAGKDGETQYF	TGCGCCAGCAGCTTGAGGGCAGGGAAGGACGGGGAGACCCAGTACTTC
TRBV2	-	TRBD1	TRBJ2-7	CASSGTGGYEQYF	TGTGCCAGCAGCGGGACAGGAGGGTACGAGCAGTACTTC
TRBV9	-	-	TRBJ2-7	CASSVAGEVYEQYF	TGTGCCAGCAGCGTAGCGGGAGAGGTCTACGAGCAGTACTTC
TRBV7-3	-	-	TRBJ2-1	CASSLQQDNEQFF	TGTGCCAGCAGCTTACAACAAGACAATGAGCAGTTCTTC
TRBV7-9	-	TRBD2	TRBJ2-1	CASSQKQSGLAAIYNEQFF	TGTGCCAGCAGCCAAAAACAATCGGGACTAGCGGCCATCTACAATGAGCAGTTCTTC
TRBV7-6	-	TRBD1	TRBJ1-6	CASSLTTGDSPLHF	TGTGCCAGCAGCTTAACGACAGGGGATTCACCCCTCCACTTT
TRBV27	-	-	TRBJ1-1	CASSLSRGGEAFF	TGTGCCAGCAGTTTAAGTCGAGGGGGTGAAGCTTTCTTT
TRBV5-4	once	-	TRBJ1-1	CASSLTGENTEAFF	TGTGCCAGCAGCTTGACGGGGGAGAACACTGAAGCTTTCTTT
TRBV18	-	-	TRBJ2-7	CASSPNSIYEQYF	TGTGCCAGCTCACCCAACTCAATCTACGAGCAGTACTTC
TRBV7-9	-	TRBD2	TRBJ2-2	CASSRREGTGELFF	TGTGCCAGCAGCCGTCGGGAGGGAACCGGGGAGCTGTTTTTT
TRBV29-1	-	-	TRBJ1-2	CSVHQGTNGYTF	TGCAGCGTCCACCAGGGTACAAATGGCTACACCTTC
TRBV6-6	once	-	TRBJ2-5	CASSFDTGEAETQYF	TGTGCCAGCAGTTTCGACACAGGGGAGGCAGAGACCCAGTACTTC
TRBV7-2	-	-	TRBJ2-4	CASSLFSTSGIQYF	TGTGCCAGCAGCTTATTTTCGACTAGTGGCATTCAGTACTTC
TRBV3-1/TRBV3-2	-	-	TRBJ2-7	CASSQLEEQYF	TGTGCCAGCAGCCAACTTGAGGAGCAGTACTTC
TRBV2	-	TRBD2	TRBJ2-1	CASRPRTSGWEQFF	TGTGCCAGCCGCCCGCGGACTAGCGGGTGGGAGCAGTTCTTC
TRBV7-2	-	TRBD2	TRBJ2-3	CASSFTGTSPDTQYF	TGTGCCAGCAGCTTTACCGGGACTAGCCCGGATACGCAGTATTTT
TRBV19	few	-	TRBJ1-1	CASSLAANTEAFF	TGTGCCAGTTCCCTGGCGGCCAACACTGAAGCTTTCTTT
TRBV15	few	-	TRBJ2-7	CATSRDLTYEQYF	TGTGCCACCAGCAGAGATCTAACCTACGAGCAGTACTTC
TRBV5-1	-	-	TRBJ2-2	CASSLATGANTGELFF	TGCGCCAGCAGCTTGGCCACAGGTGCGAACACCGGGGAGCTGTTTTTT
TRBV19	-	-	TRBJ2-7	CASASSGTYEQYF	TGTGCCAGCGCCAGTAGCGGAACCTACGAGCAGTACTTC
TRBV19	few	TRBD2	TRBJ2-1	CASSLAGVTYNEQFF	TGTGCCAGTAGCTTAGCGGGAGTGACATACAATGAGCAGTTCTTC
TRBV30	once	-	TRBJ2-1	CATSPPWGGDNEQFF	TGTGCCACCTCCCCCCCCTGGGGAGGAGACAATGAGCAGTTCTTC
TRBV6-5	-	TRBD1	TRBJ1-2	CASSWKTGAGYTF	TGTGCCAGCAGCTGGAAGACAGGGGCTGGCTACACCTTC
TRBV24-1	-	TRBD1	TRBJ2-2	CATSEQGASTGELFF	TGTGCCACCAGTGAACAGGGGGCTAGCACCGGGGAGCTGTTTTTT
TRBV24-1	-	TRBD1	TRBJ1-2	CATSDPGQGGYGYTF	TGTGCCACCAGCGACCCCGGACAGGGCGGCTATGGCTACACCTTC
TRBV6-6	-	-	TRBJ2-5	CASRRSSAERVETQYF	TGTGCCAGCAGACGATCTAGCGCCGAGAGGGTCGAGACCCAGTACTTC
TRBV28	-	-	TRBJ2-2	CASRRVPLNTGELFF	TGTGCCAGTAGGAGGGTACCCTTGAACACCGGGGAGCTGTTTTTT
TRBV20-1	-	-	TRBJ2-4	CSAKSGDIQYF	TGCAGTGCCAAGTCCGGGGACATTCAGTACTTC
TRBV6-5	-	TRBD2	TRBJ2-7	CASRPGLADLYEQYF	TGTGCCAGCAGGCCGGGACTAGCGGACTTATACGAGCAGTACTTC
TRBV9	-	-	TRBJ2-5	CASSKSTGPTETQYF	TGTGCCAGCAGCAAATCCACAGGGCCCACCGAGACCCAGTACTTC
TRBV6-2/TRBV6-3	-	TRBD2	TRBJ2-3	CASSQPSGRSSDTQYF	TGTGCCAGCAGTCAACCTAGCGGGAGGAGCTCAGATACGCAGTATTTT
TRBV9	-	TRBD2	TRBJ2-5	CASSALAAQETQYF	TGTGCCAGCAGCGCACTAGCGGCCCAAGAGACCCAGTACTTC
TRBV5-1	-	-	TRBJ2-6	CASSPIVGSGANVLTF	TGCGCCAGCAGCCCAATAGTCGGCTCTGGGGCCAACGTCCTGACTTTC
TRBV6-1	-	-	TRBJ1-5	CASSEALRAPLNQPQHF	TGTGCCAGCAGTGAAGCGCTTCGTGCGCCCCTAAATCAGCCCCAGCATTTT
TRBV30	-	TRBD1	TRBJ1-4	CAWSVGGTGGWKLFF	TGTGCCTGGAGTGTAGGGGGGACAGGAGGATGGAAACTGTTTTTT
TRBV19	-	-	TRBJ1-1	CASSMGGNTEAFF	TGTGCCAGTAGTATGGGGGGGAACACTGAAGCTTTCTTT
TRBV14	-	-	TRBJ2-1	CASSRTLIFGEQFF	TGTGCCAGCAGCCGCACCCTAATCTTTGGTGAGCAGTTCTTC
TRBV9	few	-	TRBJ1-1	CASSPGGGMNTEAFF	TGTGCCAGCAGCCCGGGGGGGGGCATGAACACTGAAGCTTTCTTT
TRBV3-1/TRBV3-2	-	-	TRBJ1-4	CASSQVRGREKLFF	TGTGCCAGCAGCCAAGTTCGGGGAAGGGAAAAACTGTTTTTT
TRBV6-5	-	-	TRBJ1-5	CASSHRVDQPQHF	TGTGCCAGCAGCCACAGGGTGGATCAGCCCCAGCATTTT
TRBV18	-	TRBD2	TRBJ2-4	CASSPGSSGTKNIQYF	TGTGCCAGCTCACCCGGCTCAAGCGGGACCAAAAACATTCAGTACTTC
TRBV3-1/TRBV3-2	-	-	TRBJ1-3	CASSPWGAGNTIYF	TGTGCCAGCAGCCCCTGGGGGGCTGGAAACACCATATATTTT
TRBV23-1	-	TRBD2	TRBJ2-2	CASSPTSGGGMTGELFF	TGCGCCAGCAGTCCGACTTCGGGGGGAGGGATGACCGGGGAGCTGTTTTTT
TRBV6-4	-	TRBD2	TRBJ2-1	CASSSDLAESYNEQFF	TGTGCCAGCAGTTCGGATCTAGCGGAATCCTACAATGAGCAGTTCTTC
TRBV6-4	-	-	TRBJ2-3	CASSPQVSGTDTQYF	TGTGCCAGCAGCCCACAGGTCTCGGGCACAGATACGCAGTATTTT
TRBV21-1	-	-	TRBJ1-5	CDTGGQPQHF	TGTGATACGGGGGGTCAGCCCCAGCATTTT